This T cell receptor beta chain was identified during a study of CD8 T cells in ankylosing spondylitis (dated by TCRdb to the late 2010s). Describing the broader study: T cell receptor beta repertoires were profiled in healthy donors and ankylosing spondylitis patients so that disease-linked TCR variants could be found. The full study cohort was made up of over 20 ankylosing spondylitis patients and 108 healthy donors. Peripheral blood was sampled, and synovial fluid was also collected from ankylosing spondylitis patients. General findings and caveats noted by the study authors: A TCR beta motif of fewer than 10 highly homologous amino acid variants appeared characteristic of blood from ankylosing spondylitis patients. Some of the motif variants had been reported before in the synovial fluid and blood of reactive arthritis patients, a finding that suggests common disease-initiation mechanisms. A CD8+ phenotype was shown by the disease-linked clones, which were found at relatively low frequencies in peripheral blood. According to the report, matched synovial fluid samples from ankylosing spondylitis patients were significantly enriched for the disease-linked clones.

Sequencing instrument: Illumina HiSeq 2500. Quantitative 5'-RACE with molecular barcodes was the method used to prepare the TCR beta libraries. The paper's data handling went like this. Disease-linked TCR variants were identified with a new computational method built on a probabilistic model of VDJ rearrangement. Using fastp trimming at Q25 and MiXCR clonotype assembly, TCRdb reanalyzed the public sequencing data and kept in-frame beta chains. Every CDR3 protein is listed once, alongside the most common genes and DNA of its rows. The V and J calls and clone size come from TCRdb's table, not from the authors' own analysis. This sample lists fewer than 350,000 distinct CDR3 sequences; 11% were detected once. Roughly 9% of the sample lies in the top ten. The CDR3 numbers 14 residues from cysteine through phenylalanine. Only the CDR3 portion is preserved as DNA: 42 bases, with reading frame beginning at the first base. The germline ends are 21 bases apart after V is trimmed by 8 bases and J by 8 bases. Sequences ENHRY (CDR1) and SYGVKD (CDR2) are obtained from the germline V gene.

This clonotype has ten or more counts. Its antigen specificity is not known. The input lacks base qualities; no much larger clone sits a single base away. This receptor was taken from a female donor with ankylosing spondylitis or in good health (not recorded which). The V gene is TRBV10-3 and the J gene is TRBJ1-1; the best D guess is TRBD1, with 5 bases matching. The specimen sequenced was blood, either unsorted or a sorted T cell fraction (not recorded which). The CDR3 sequence is CAILPSGGDKEAFF. The DNA is as follows: TGTGCCATCTTACCATCCGGGGGTGACAAAGAAGCTTTCTTT.